Below, 27 T cell receptor beta chains from the same sample are listed, as sequenced in a study of cytomegalovirus exposure and HLA in healthy donors. PCR used 60 Vbeta primers and 13 Jbeta primers. The table came from immunoSEQ multiplex PCR; TCRdb's copy has only in-frame clones and leaves some out. This table has 110,000 or so clones, about 76% appearing once. The sample consisted of PBMCs. Receptors originate from a woman in her thirties or forties in good health and CMV-seropositive.

The V gene is TRBV4-1, the J gene TRBJ1-6; TRBD1 might be the D (5 bases). In germline, CDR1 is MGHRA, CDR2 YSYEKL. The CDR3 extends over 19 amino acids. Trimming stripped 0 bases from V and 10 bases from J, with 25 bases between. CDR3 sequence: CASSQDTAGLMGTSSPLHF. In DNA form, the CDR3 reads TGCGCCAGCAGCCAAGATACTGCGGGGTTAATGGGGACGAGCTCACCCCTCCACTTT.

CDR3 in amino acids: CASSYSRASGKNIQYF. DNA for the CDR3: TGTGCCAGCAGTTACTCCCGCGCCTCAGGCAAAAACATTCAGTACTTC. This rearrangement joins TRBV6-5 to TRBJ2-4; no definite D call. Germline assignment: CDR1 MNHEY and CDR2 SVGAGI. V lost 0 bases to trimming and J lost 3 bases, with 12 bases between them. CDR3 size: 16 residues.

This rearrangement joins TRBV5-1 to TRBJ1-1; 9 bases agree with TRBD1. Germline CDR1 is SGHRS and CDR2 is YFSETQ. V dropped 4 bases and J dropped 3; count of bases not matched to a gene: 4. The CDR3 runs to 14 residues. CDR3 DNA: TGCGCCAGCAGCCCGGGACAGGGATACACTGAAGCTTTCTTT. Amino acid sequence: CASSPGQGYTEAFF.

The V gene is TRBV4-1, the J gene TRBJ1-2; D is possibly TRBD1 (6 bases). Trimming stripped 1 base from V and 1 base from J, with 13 bases between. There are 16 residues in the CDR3. CDR1 MGHRA and CDR2 YSYEKL come from the germline V gene. The CDR3 spells CASSQVDRPLNYGYTF. The CDR3, as DNA: TGCGCCAGCAGCCAAGTGGACAGACCGCTTAACTATGGCTACACCTTC.

This clone was detected only a few times. The chain couples TRBV27 to TRBJ2-3, with 7 bases lining up with TRBD2. The CDR3 has 15 residues. Trimming at V came to 0 bases and at J to 5 bases, leaving 5 bases not matched to a gene. CDR1 is MNHEY, CDR2 SMNVEV, per germline (reference sequence). The CDR3 DNA reads as TGTGCCAGCAGTTTATCGTTGCGGGGGATAGATACGCAGTATTTT. It translates to CASSLSLRGIDTQYF.

J is TRBJ1-6 and V is TRBV30; 9 nucleotides align to TRBD1. The CDR3 is made up of 15 amino acids. Trimming at V came to 2 bases and at J to 9 bases, leaving 8 bases not matched to a gene. The V gene's germline CDR1 is GTSNPN and CDR2 SVGIG (reference sequence). CDR3: CAWSMGQGRISPLHF. The CDR3 DNA sequence: TGTGCCTGGAGTATGGGACAGGGTAGGATTTCACCCCTCCACTTT.

The chain is built from TRBV10-3 and TRBJ1-1; 9 bases map to TRBD1. Germline-derived CDR1 and CDR2 are ENHRY and SYGVKD. J was trimmed by 5 bases and V by 6 bases; bases with no gene match: 4. This CDR3 has 13 residues. CDR3 sequence: CAIRKDRGTEAFF. Written as DNA, the CDR3 is TGTGCCATCAGGAAGGACAGGGGAACTGAAGCTTTCTTT.

This chain uses TRBV9 with TRBJ1-6; D remains ambiguous. This CDR3 is 14 amino acids long. Germline CDR1 and CDR2: SGDLS and YYNGEE. V was clipped by 4 bases and J by 8 bases, with 13 bases between them. In DNA, the CDR3 is TGTGCCAGCAGCAGCCGGGTCGCGGATTCACCCCTCCACTTT. Translated: CASSSRVADSPLHF.

J is TRBJ1-6 and V is TRBV7-2; the D is unclear. CDR1 and CDR2 from the germline V gene are SGHTA and FQGNSA. The V gene lost 1 base and the J gene lost 12 bases, with 4 bases spanning the gap. The CDR3 runs 11 residues. The CDR3: CASSLGEPLHF. CDR3 sequence (DNA): TGTGCCAGCAGCTTAGGAGAACCCCTCCACTTT.

This chain joins TRBV10-2 and TRBJ1-2; D ambiguous. Trimming cost V 2 bases and J 1 base, with 5 bases left between them. CDR3 length equals 13 residues. Germline CDR1 is WSHSY and CDR2 is SAAADI. The CDR3: CASSETINYGYTF. The CDR3 DNA reads TGCGCCAGCAGTGAGACAATTAACTATGGCTACACCTTC.

V and J are TRBV5-1 and TRBJ1-4; tentative D call: TRBD1 (5 bases). Between the trimmed V and J ends, which lost 1 base and 7 bases, there was a span of 8 bases. This CDR3 has 13 amino acids. Germline-derived CDR1 and CDR2 are SGHRS and YFSETQ. The CDR3 protein is CASSLQGGEKLFF. The DNA for the CDR3 is TGCGCCAGCAGCTTGCAGGGCGGTGAAAAACTGTTTTTT.

This clone is a singleton in its sample. This chain uses TRBV11-2 with TRBJ2-2, with 11 bases aligning to TRBD2. Germline CDR1 and CDR2: SGHAT and FQNNGV. The J segment lost 4 bases and the V segment lost 2 bases, leaving 6 bases of the junction unmatched. CDR3 length: 17 residues. The CDR3 sequence is CASSLLLAGGPTGELFF. The CDR3 bases are TGTGCCAGCAGCTTATTGTTAGCGGGGGGGCCCACCGGGGAGCTGTTTTTT.

The CDR3 DNA reads as TGTGCCAGCAGCTTAACGCCTACAGGGTCGAACGAGCAGTACTTC. As protein: CASSLTPTGSNEQYF. The V call is TRBV13, the J call TRBJ2-7; possibly TRBD1 for D (6 bases). Deletions cut 2 bases from V and 5 bases from J, with 16 bases between. Germline loops: CDR1 PRHDT, CDR2 FYEKMQ (reference sequence). This CDR3 region has 15 residues.

This clone was seen a single time. The chain couples TRBV29-1 to TRBJ1-6, with 8 nucleotides matching TRBD1. V trimming: 6 bases; J trimming: 7 bases; junction bases outside the gene matches: 8. The CDR3 has 14 amino acids. The germline V gene has CDR1 SQVTM and CDR2 ANQGSEA. The CDR3 reads CSVKMDRVNSPLHF. The CDR3 nucleotides read TGCAGCGTAAAGATGGACAGGGTAAATTCACCCCTCCACTTT.

This sequence joins TRBV6-5 and TRBJ1-2; 11 bases fit TRBD1. Germline V CDR1 and CDR2: MNHEY, SVGAGI. V was pared by 2 bases and J by 8 bases, with 10 bases of the junction left unmatched. CDR3 length equals 16 residues. The CDR3 region is CASSYSLGQGARGYTF. The CDR3 coding sequence is TGTGCCAGCAGTTACAGCTTAGGACAGGGGGCGAGGGGCTACACCTTC.

In nucleotides, the CDR3 is TGTGCCAGCAGCCTCCTCCGGGGACAAGATACGCAGTATTTT. Amino acids: CASSLLRGQDTQYF. V is TRBV4-2 and J is TRBJ2-3, with D possibly matching TRBD1 (6 bases). Per germline, CDR1 LGHNA and CDR2 YNFKEQ. Deletions cut 4 bases from V and 5 bases from J, with 13 bases between. This CDR3 comprises 14 residues.

V gene TRBV18 combines with J gene TRBJ1-1, with 9 positions matching TRBD1. The germline CDR1 and CDR2 sequences are KGHSH and LQKENI. The CDR3 spans 13 residues. V was clipped by 4 bases and J by 3 bases; unmatched bases: 0. CDR3 loop: CASSRDRDTEAFF. CDR3 DNA sequence: TGTGCCAGCTCACGGGACAGGGACACTGAAGCTTTCTTT.

V and J are TRBV2 and TRBJ1-1, with 7 bases matching TRBD1. Germline CDR1 reads SNHLY; CDR2 reads FYNNEI. The CDR3 consists of 11 residues. V lost 8 bases to trimming and J lost 6 bases; unmatched junction nucleotides: 3. For the CDR3, the DNA is TGTGCCAGCGGGCAGGGGGCTGAAGCTTTCTTT. Residues: CASGQGAEAFF.

The J gene is TRBJ1-5, the V gene TRBV6-1; 8 bases align to TRBD1. The CDR3 is 15 residues long. J gave up 0 bases and V 6 bases, and 4 bases lay outside the gene matches. Germline CDR1 and CDR2: MNHNS and SASEGT. In nucleotides, the CDR3 is TGTGCCAGCAGCCCTCAGGGGGCTAGCAATCAGCCCCAGCATTTT. This encodes CASSPQGASNQPQHF.

This chain uses TRBV5-1 with TRBJ1-6; 7 bases align to TRBD1. Germline CDR1 reads SGHRS; CDR2 reads YFSETQ. The CDR3 has 18 amino acids. Trimming removed 3 bases from V and 4 bases from J; junction bases left unmatched: 13. CDR3 residues: CASSSRTIGQEYNSPLHF. The CDR3 DNA follows: TGCGCCAGCAGCTCCCGTACTATTGGACAGGAATATAATTCACCCCTCCACTTT.

This clone has a handful of counts. V gene TRBV19 combines with J gene TRBJ1-4; no reliable D call. V lost 5 bases and J 0 bases, leaving 16 bases between the germline ends. Germline V lookup: CDR1 LNHDA, CDR2 SQIVND (reference sequence). The CDR3 is 17 residues long. The CDR3 nucleotides are TGTGCCAGTAGTCACCACCCCACGAGTGCAACTAATGAAAAACTGTTTTTT. It yields the protein CASSHHPTSATNEKLFF.

The chain carries TRBV19 and TRBJ1-1; possibly TRBD1 for D (5 bases). V was shortened by 3 bases and J by 3 bases, with 14 bases between the two germline ends. The CDR3 is 15 residues long. Germline lookup yields CDR1 LNHDA and CDR2 SQIVND (reference sequence). CDR3 coding DNA: TGTGCCAGTAGTATCAGCAGGGCTCCCTACACTGAAGCTTTCTTT. It codes for CASSISRAPYTEAFF. The full variable domain, completed using reference TRBV19 and TRBJ1-1, is DGGITQSPKYLFRKEGQNVTLSCEQNLNHDAMYWYRQDPGQGLRLIYYSQIVNDFQKGDIAEGYSVSREKKESFPLTVTSAQKNPTAFYLCASSISRAPYTEAFFGQGTRLTVV.

This chain links TRBV12-5 with TRBJ1-5; D not certain. The germline V and J ends were trimmed by 6 bases and 4 bases, with 4 bases remaining between them. CDR3 size: 11 residues. Per germline, CDR1 LGHNT and CDR2 FRNRAP. CDR3 in DNA: TGTGCTAGTGGCGTAAATCAGCCCCAGCATTTT. Protein: CASGVNQPQHF. Looking up the rest from reference TRBV12-5 and TRBJ1-5 gives the full variable domain: DARVTQTPRHKVTEMGQEVTMRCQPILGHNTVFWYRQTMMQGLELLAYFRNRAPLDDSGMPKDRFSAEMPDATLATLKIQPSEPRDSAVYFCASGVNQPQHFGDGTRLSIL.

This clone was seen only a few times. J is TRBJ1-1 and V is TRBV7-9, with D possibly matching TRBD1 (6 bases). The germline V gene has CDR1 SEHNR and CDR2 FQNEAQ (reference sequence). CDR3 length equals 13 residues. The V and J ends lost 5 bases and 1 base respectively, with 8 bases between them. The CDR3, as DNA: TGTGCCAGCAGCCCGACAGGGAACACTGAAGCTTTCTTT. Amino acid sequence: CASSPTGNTEAFF.

This chain joins TRBV4-1 and TRBJ2-5; 11 bases match TRBD2. CDR1 is MGHRA, CDR2 YSYEKL, per germline. Germline trimming cut 1 base from V and 1 base from J; bases unmatched to any gene: 5. This CDR3 contains 17 residues. DNA for the CDR3: TGCGCCAGCAGCCAAGGGATAGCGGGGGGGGTCCAAGAGACCCAGTACTTC. Its protein is CASSQGIAGGVQETQYF.

J is TRBJ2-3 and V is TRBV7-2; TRBD2 might be the D (5 bases). This CDR3 has 15 amino acids. CDR1 is SGHTA and CDR2 is FQGNSA in the germline V gene. V lost 6 bases and J 0 bases, leaving 13 bases between the germline ends. The CDR3 here is CASSSSRTSTDTQYF. As DNA, the CDR3 is TGTGCCAGCAGTTCTAGCAGGACTAGCACAGATACGCAGTATTTT.

This chain links TRBV7-8 with TRBJ1-2; 8 nucleotides match TRBD1. The CDR3 loop spans 14 amino acids. Germline CDR1 SGHVS, CDR2 FQNEAQ. Trimming cost V 5 bases and J 7 bases; bases outside gene matches: 9. Written as DNA, the CDR3 is TGTGCCAGCAGCCATAGGCAGGGGGCGACTGGCTACACCTTC. This codes for CASSHRQGATGYTF.